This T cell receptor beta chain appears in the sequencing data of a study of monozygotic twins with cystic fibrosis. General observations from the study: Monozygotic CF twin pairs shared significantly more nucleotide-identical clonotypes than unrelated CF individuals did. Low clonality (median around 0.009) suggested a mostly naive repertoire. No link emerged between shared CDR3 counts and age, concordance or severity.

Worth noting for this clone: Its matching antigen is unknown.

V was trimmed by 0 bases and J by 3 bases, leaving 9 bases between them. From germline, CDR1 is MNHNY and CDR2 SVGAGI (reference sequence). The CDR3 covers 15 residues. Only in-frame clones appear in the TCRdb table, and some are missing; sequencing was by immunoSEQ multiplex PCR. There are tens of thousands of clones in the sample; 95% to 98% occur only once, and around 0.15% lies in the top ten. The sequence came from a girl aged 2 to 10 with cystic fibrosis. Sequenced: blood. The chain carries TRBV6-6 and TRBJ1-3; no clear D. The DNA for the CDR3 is TGTGCCAGCAGTTACTCGAAAGGGCGTGGAAACACCATATATTTT. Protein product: CASSYSKGRGNTIYF.